This passage covers 7 T cell receptor beta chains from one sample sequenced in a study of blood T cell repertoires in COVID-19. Produced via immunoSEQ multiplex PCR; TCRdb's table is partial and in-frame only. This sample has more than 70,000 clones, with roughly 85% found just once. Sequenced sample: peripheral blood. The receptors derive from a woman aged 70-85 years with acute or convalescent COVID-19.

The rearrangement links TRBV18 to TRBJ2-2, with a tentative D call TRBD1 (6 bases). V was cut by 6 bases and J by 0 bases, with 11 bases left in between. Germline CDR1 reads KGHSH; CDR2 reads LQKENI. This CDR3 is 15 amino acids long. The CDR3 DNA follows: TGTGCCAGCTCCCCGACAGGTTCGAACACCGGGGAGCTGTTTTTT. This encodes CASSPTGSNTGELFF.

The CDR3 sequence is CASSLFAGPSTSSPLHF. Here the CDR3 DNA reads TGTGCCAGCAGCTTATTTGCGGGGCCCTCTACGTCTTCACCCCTCCACTTT. The V and J genes are TRBV7-3 and TRBJ1-6, with D perhaps TRBD1 (5 bases). Trimming shortened V by 2 bases and J by 9 bases, and 20 bases separated the two germline ends. Germline V gives CDR1 SGHTA, CDR2 FQGTGA. The length of the CDR3 is 17 residues.

This clone appeared once. The CDR3 DNA sequence: TGTGCCAGCAGCCGGGGATTGGATCAGCCCCAGCATTTT. Protein: CASSRGLDQPQHF. This chain connects TRBV7-2 to TRBJ1-5; D call uncertain. V was clipped by 5 bases and J by 5 bases, with 10 bases between them. Per germline, CDR1 SGHTA and CDR2 FQGNSA. This CDR3 has 13 residues.

This chain joins TRBV6-6 and TRBJ1-1, with TRBD1 identical over 8 bases. The germline V gene has CDR1 MNHNY and CDR2 SVGAGI (reference sequence). The CDR3 has 13 amino acids. V lost 7 bases and J lost 3; bases outside the gene matches: 4. Written as DNA, the CDR3 is TGTGCCAGCAAAGAGGACAGGGACACTGAAGCTTTCTTT. Amino acids: CASKEDRDTEAFF.

This clone turned up a few times. This rearrangement joins TRBV30 to TRBJ2-3; 11 bases align to TRBD2. Germline CDR1 and CDR2: GTSNPN and SVGIG (reference sequence). The CDR3 extends over 15 amino acids. Germline trimming cut 3 bases from V and 6 bases from J; bases unmatched to any gene: 8. For the CDR3, the DNA is TGTGCCTGGAGAGATAGCGGGAGGGCCTTCGATACGCAGTATTTT. Protein: CAWRDSGRAFDTQYF.

The rearrangement links TRBV5-1 to TRBJ1-5, with 8 nucleotides matching TRBD1. Trimming at V came to 3 bases and at J to 6 bases, leaving 5 bases not matched to a gene. Germline assignment: CDR1 SGHRS and CDR2 YFSETQ. This CDR3 is built from 14 residues. CDR3 sequence: CASSSGQGVQPQHF. The CDR3 region has the DNA TGCGCCAGCAGCTCCGGACAGGGCGTTCAGCCCCAGCATTTT.

V is TRBV19 and J is TRBJ1-5; possible D gene TRBD1, 6 bases. Trimming took off 3 bases at V and 7 bases at J, with 10 bases between the two ends. Germline V gives CDR1 LNHDA, CDR2 SQIVND (reference sequence). The CDR3 is 13 residues long. The CDR3 region is CASSIDRIQPQHF. DNA for the CDR3: TGTGCCAGTAGTATCGACAGGATCCAGCCCCAGCATTTT.